The clone carrying this TCR beta chain has only a few counts. Participant age was roughly 18 to 90 years, and participants resided in 25 or so US areas. The study counted Cohort 3 donors as recovered given two negative PCRs, clearance, or symptom resolution. These data are taken from a study of blood T cell repertoires in COVID-19. About the research overall: From T cells, B-cell-depleted T cells, or PBMCs came the material, which was cDNA or gDNA.

Trimming took 2 bases from V and 1 from J; bases not matched to a gene: 1. Germline V gives CDR1 SGHRS, CDR2 YFSETQ. The CDR3 extends over 15 amino acids. Original processing notes: The assay estimated nucleated cells by amplifying reference gene primers. Sequencing used immunoSEQ multiplex PCR; TCRdb keeps in-frame clones, though not all of them. D and trimming come from the DNA, and the V and J calls and clone size come from that table. The sample has 150,000 to 200,000 clones, approximately 88% seen once. This clonotype originated in a woman in her forties or fifties who had recovered from COVID-19. The chain is built from TRBV5-1 and TRBJ2-3; 10 nucleotides line up with TRBD2. Sequences were obtained from PBMCs or T cells enriched from blood (not recorded which). CDR3 amino acids: CASSFLAGGTDTQYF. The CDR3 region has the DNA TGCGCCAGCAGCTTTCTAGCGGGGGGCACAGATACGCAGTATTTT. Full variable domain (outside the CDR3, taken from reference TRBV5-1 and TRBJ2-3): KAGVTQTPRYLIKTRGQQVTLSCSPISGHRSVSWYQQTPGQGLQFLFEYFSETQRNKGNFPGRFSGRQFSNSRSEMNVSTLELGDSALYLCASSFLAGGTDTQYFGPGTRLTVL.